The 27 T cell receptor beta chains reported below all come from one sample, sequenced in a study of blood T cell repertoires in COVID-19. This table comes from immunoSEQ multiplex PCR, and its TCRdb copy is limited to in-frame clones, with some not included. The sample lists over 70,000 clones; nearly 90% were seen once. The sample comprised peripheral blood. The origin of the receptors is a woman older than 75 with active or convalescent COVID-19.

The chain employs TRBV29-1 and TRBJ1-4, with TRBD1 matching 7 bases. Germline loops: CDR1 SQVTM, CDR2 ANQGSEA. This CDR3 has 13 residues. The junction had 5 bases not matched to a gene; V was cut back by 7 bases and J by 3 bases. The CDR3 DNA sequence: TGCAGCGCTGGGGACAGCCCTAATGAAAAACTGTTTTTT. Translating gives CSAGDSPNEKLFF. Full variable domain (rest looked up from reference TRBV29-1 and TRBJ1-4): SAVISQKPSRDICQRGTSLTIQCQVDSQVTMMFWYRQQPGQSLTLIATANQGSEATYESGFVIDKFPISRPNLTFSTLTVSNMSPEDSSIYLCSAGDSPNEKLFFGSGTQLSVL.

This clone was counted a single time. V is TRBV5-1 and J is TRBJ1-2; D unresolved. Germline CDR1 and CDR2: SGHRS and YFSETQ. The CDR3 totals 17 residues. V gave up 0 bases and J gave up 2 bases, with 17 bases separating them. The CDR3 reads CASSLVSTGSSNYGYTF. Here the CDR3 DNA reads TGCGCCAGCAGCTTGGTCTCCACCGGTTCTTCCAACTATGGCTACACCTTC.

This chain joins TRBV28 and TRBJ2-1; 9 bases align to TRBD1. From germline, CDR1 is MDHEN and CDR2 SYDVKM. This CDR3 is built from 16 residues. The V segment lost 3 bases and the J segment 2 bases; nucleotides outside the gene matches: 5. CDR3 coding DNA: TGTGCCAGCAGTTTGGAGGGACAGGGAGCCTACAATGAGCAGTTCTTC. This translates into CASSLEGQGAYNEQFF.

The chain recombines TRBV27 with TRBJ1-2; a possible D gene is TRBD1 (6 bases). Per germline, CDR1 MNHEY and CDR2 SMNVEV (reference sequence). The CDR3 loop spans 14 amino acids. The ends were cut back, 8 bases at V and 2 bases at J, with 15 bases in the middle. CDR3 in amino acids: CASGGGGGNYGYTF. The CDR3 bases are TGTGCCAGCGGGGGGGGCGGAGGGAACTATGGCTACACCTTC.

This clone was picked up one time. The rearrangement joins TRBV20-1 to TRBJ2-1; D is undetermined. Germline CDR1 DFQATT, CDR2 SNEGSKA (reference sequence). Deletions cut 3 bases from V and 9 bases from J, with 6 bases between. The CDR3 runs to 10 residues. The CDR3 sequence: CSASRSEQFF. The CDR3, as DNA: TGCAGTGCTAGTCGTAGTGAGCAGTTCTTC.

The CDR3 sequence: CASTEIRGRETQYF. The CDR3 nucleotides read TGTGCCAGCACCGAAATCAGGGGGCGCGAGACCCAGTACTTC. J is TRBJ2-5 and V is TRBV7-2; 8 bases agree with TRBD1. CDR3 length equals 14 residues. Looked up from germline, CDR1 is SGHTA and CDR2 is FQGNSA. Losses at the gene ends were 7 bases for V and 5 bases for J; bases not matched to a gene: 9. The variable domain in full, completed from reference TRBV7-2 and TRBJ2-5, reads GAGVSQSPSNKVTEKGKDVELRCDPISGHTALYWYRQSLGQGLEFLIYFQGNSAPDKSGLPSDRFSAERTGGSVSTLTIQRTQQEDSAVYLCASTEIRGRETQYFGPGTRLLVL.

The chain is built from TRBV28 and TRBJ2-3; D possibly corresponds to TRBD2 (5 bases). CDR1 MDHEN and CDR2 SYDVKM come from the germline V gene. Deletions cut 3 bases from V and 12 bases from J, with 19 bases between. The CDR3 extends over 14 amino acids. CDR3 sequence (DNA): TGTGCCAGCAGTTTGAGCGGAGCACAGTCCTTCCAGTATTTT. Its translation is CASSLSGAQSFQYF. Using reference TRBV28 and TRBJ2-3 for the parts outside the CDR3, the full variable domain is DVKVTQSSRYLVKRTGEKVFLECVQDMDHENMFWYRQDPGLGLRLIYFSYDVKMKEKGDIPEGYSVSREKKERFSLILESASTNQTSMYLCASSLSGAQSFQYFGPGTRLTVL.

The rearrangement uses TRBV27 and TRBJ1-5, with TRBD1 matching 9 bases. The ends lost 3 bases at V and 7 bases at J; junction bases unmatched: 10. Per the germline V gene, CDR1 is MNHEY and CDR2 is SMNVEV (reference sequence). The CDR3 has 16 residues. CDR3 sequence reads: CASSLVGTGLGQPQHF. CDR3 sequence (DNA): TGTGCCAGCAGTTTGGTGGGGACAGGGCTAGGACAGCCCCAGCATTTT.

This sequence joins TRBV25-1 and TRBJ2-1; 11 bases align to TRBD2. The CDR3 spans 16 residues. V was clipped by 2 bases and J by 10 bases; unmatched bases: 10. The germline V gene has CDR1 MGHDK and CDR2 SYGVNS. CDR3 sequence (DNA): TGTGCCAGCAGTGAACCCGGGACTAGCGGTTCGCGGGAGCAGTTCTTC. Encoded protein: CASSEPGTSGSREQFF.

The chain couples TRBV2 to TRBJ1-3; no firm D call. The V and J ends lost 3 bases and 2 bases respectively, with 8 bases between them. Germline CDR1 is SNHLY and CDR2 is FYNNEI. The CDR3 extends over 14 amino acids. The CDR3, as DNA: TGTGCCAGCAGTGACAGAACCCCTGGAAACACCATATATTTT. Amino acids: CASSDRTPGNTIYF.

In nucleotides, the CDR3 is TGTGCCAGCAGCTCCCTCAGATTGATAGCCACCTACGAGCAGTACTTC. Protein: CASSSLRLIATYEQYF. V gene TRBV11-2 combines with J gene TRBJ2-7; D not certain. Germline V lookup: CDR1 SGHAT, CDR2 FQNNGV. V lost 4 bases and J 2 bases, leaving 18 bases between the germline ends. The CDR3 is 16 residues long.

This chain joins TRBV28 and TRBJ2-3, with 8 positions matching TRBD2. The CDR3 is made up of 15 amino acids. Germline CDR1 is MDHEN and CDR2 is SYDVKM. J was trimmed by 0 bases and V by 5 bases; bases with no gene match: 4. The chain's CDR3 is CASSSSGTSTDTQYF. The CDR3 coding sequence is TGTGCCAGCAGTAGTAGCGGGACGAGCACAGATACGCAGTATTTT.

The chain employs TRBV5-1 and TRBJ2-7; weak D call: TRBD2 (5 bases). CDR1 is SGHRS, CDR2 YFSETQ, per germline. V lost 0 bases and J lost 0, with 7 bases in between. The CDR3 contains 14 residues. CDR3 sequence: CASSLAGSSYEQYF. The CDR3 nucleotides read TGCGCCAGCAGCTTGGCGGGGAGCTCCTACGAGCAGTACTTC.

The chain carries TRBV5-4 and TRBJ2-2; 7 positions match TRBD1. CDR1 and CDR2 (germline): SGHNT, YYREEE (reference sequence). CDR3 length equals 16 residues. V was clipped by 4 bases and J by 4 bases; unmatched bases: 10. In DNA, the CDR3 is TGTGCCAGCAGCCCGACACAGGGGCTAAGCACCGGGGAGCTGTTTTTT. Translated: CASSPTQGLSTGELFF.

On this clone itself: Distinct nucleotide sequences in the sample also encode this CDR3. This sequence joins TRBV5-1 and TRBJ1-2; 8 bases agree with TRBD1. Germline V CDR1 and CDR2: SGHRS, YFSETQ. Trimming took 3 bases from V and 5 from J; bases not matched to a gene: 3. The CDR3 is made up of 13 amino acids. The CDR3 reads CASSSQGDYGYTF. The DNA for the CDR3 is TGCGCCAGCAGCTCACAGGGGGATTATGGCTACACCTTC.

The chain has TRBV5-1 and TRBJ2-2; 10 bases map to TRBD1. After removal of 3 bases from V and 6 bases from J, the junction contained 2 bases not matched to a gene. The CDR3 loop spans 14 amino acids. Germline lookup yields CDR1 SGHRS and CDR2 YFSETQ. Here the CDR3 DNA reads TGCGCCAGCAGCTCCGGGACAGGGGCCGGGGAGCTGTTTTTT. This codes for CASSSGTGAGELFF.

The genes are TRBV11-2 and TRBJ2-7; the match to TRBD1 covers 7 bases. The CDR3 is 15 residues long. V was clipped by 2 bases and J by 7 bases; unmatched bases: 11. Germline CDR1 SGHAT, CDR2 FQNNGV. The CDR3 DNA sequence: TGTGCCAGCAGCTTATTGGACAGGACCCTGGGGGAGCAGTACTTC. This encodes CASSLLDRTLGEQYF.

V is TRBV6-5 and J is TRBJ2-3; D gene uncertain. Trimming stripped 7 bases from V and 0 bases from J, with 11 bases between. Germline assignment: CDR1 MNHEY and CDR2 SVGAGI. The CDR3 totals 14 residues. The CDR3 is CASTLGPSTDTQYF. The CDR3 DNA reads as TGTGCCAGCACCTTGGGCCCAAGCACAGATACGCAGTATTTT.

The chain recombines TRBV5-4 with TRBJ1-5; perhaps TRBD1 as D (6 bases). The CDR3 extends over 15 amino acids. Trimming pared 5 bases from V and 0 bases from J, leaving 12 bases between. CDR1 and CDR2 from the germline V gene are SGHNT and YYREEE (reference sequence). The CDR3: CASSQQGNSNQPQHF. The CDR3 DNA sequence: TGTGCCAGCAGTCAACAGGGAAATAGCAATCAGCCCCAGCATTTT.

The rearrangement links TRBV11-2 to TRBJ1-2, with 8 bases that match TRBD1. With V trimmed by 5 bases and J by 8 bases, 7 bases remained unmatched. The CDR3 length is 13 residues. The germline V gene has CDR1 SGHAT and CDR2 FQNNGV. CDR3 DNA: TGTGCCAGCAGCATACAGGGGGTGGGAGGCTACACCTTC. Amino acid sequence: CASSIQGVGGYTF.

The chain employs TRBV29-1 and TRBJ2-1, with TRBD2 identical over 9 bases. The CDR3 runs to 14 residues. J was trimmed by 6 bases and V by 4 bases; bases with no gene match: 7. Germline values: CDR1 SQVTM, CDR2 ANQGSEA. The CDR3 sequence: CSVAGGRGGNEQFF. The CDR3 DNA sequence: TGCAGCGTTGCGGGCGGGAGGGGCGGCAATGAGCAGTTCTTC.

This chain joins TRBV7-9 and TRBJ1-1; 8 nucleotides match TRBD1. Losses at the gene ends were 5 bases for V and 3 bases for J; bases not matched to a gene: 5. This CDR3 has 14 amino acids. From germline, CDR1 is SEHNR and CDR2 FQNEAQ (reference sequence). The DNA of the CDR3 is TGTGCCAGCAGCCCCGACAGGGGAGACACTGAAGCTTTCTTT. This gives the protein CASSPDRGDTEAFF.

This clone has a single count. CDR3 in DNA: TGTGCCAGCAGCTTTCGAGCGGGAGAGGGCACAGATACGCAGTATTTT. This sequence encodes CASSFRAGEGTDTQYF. The chain carries TRBV9 and TRBJ2-3; TRBD2 agrees at 8 bases. The CDR3 contains 16 residues. The V gene's germline CDR1 is SGDLS and CDR2 YYNGEE. V was clipped by 4 bases and J by 1 base; unmatched bases: 8.

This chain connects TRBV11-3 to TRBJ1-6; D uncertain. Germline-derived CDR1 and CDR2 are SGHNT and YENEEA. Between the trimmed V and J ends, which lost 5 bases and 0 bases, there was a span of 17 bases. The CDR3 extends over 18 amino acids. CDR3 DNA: TGTGCCAGCAGCCACCCAGAGAGGGCGAGCTCCTATAATTCACCCCTCCACTTT. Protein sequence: CASSHPERASSYNSPLHF.

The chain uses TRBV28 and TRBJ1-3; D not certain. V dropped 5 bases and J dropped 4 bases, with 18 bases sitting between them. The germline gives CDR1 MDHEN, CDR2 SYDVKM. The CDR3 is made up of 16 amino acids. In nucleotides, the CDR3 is TGTGCCAGCAGTGATGCGATGAGGTTCGTCGGAAACACCATATATTTT. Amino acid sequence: CASSDAMRFVGNTIYF. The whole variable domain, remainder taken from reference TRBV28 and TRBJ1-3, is DVKVTQSSRYLVKRTGEKVFLECVQDMDHENMFWYRQDPGLGLRLIYFSYDVKMKEKGDIPEGYSVSREKKERFSLILESASTNQTSMYLCASSDAMRFVGNTIYFGEGSWLTVV.

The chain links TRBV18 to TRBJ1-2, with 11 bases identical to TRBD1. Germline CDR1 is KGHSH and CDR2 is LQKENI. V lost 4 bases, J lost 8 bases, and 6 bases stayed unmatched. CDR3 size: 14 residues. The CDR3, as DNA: TGTGCCAGCTCACAGGACAGGGGGCTGAAAGGCTACACCTTC. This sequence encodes CASSQDRGLKGYTF.

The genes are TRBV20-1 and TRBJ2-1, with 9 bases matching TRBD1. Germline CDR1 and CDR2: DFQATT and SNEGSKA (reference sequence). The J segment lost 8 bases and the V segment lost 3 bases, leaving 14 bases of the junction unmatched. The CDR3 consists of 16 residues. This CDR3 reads CSASSRPGQGFYEQFF. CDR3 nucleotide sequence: TGCAGTGCTAGTTCCCGCCCGGGACAGGGATTCTATGAGCAGTTCTTC.